This T cell receptor beta chain was retrieved from a study of cytomegalovirus exposure and HLA in healthy donors. The study, taken as a whole, reports: A later analysis associated 16,951 TCR beta sequences with HLA alleles at a 0.05 false discovery rate.

As concerns this clone: The antigen remains undetermined.

V dropped 3 bases and J dropped 2 bases, with 13 bases sitting between them. Germline V gives CDR1 LNHDA, CDR2 SQIVND (reference sequence). The CDR3 runs 15 residues. The PCR contained 60 Vbeta and 13 Jbeta primers. The protocol was immunoSEQ multiplex PCR, while the TCRdb copy is restricted to in-frame clones and leaves out a portion. The repertoire holds about 120,000 clones, with more than 75% as singletons. Material for sequencing was PBMCs. This receptor was taken from a woman in her thirties or forties in good health and CMV-seropositive. This chain joins TRBV19 and TRBJ1-1; D ambiguous. The chain's CDR3 is CASSIIEAGNTEAFF. DNA of the CDR3: TGTGCCAGTAGTATTATCGAGGCGGGAAACACTGAAGCTTTCTTT.